This T cell receptor (beta chain) was sequenced for a study of OX40 agonist ivuxolimab in advanced cancers. Background on the whole study: Ivuxolimab, which targeted the costimulatory receptor OX40 (CD134), was an agonistic, fully human IgG2 monoclonal antibody. Three dose-escalation patients achieved partial responses, one with hepatocellular carcinoma and two with cutaneous melanoma. Of the 50 to 55 dose-escalation patients, hepatocellular carcinoma was present in 19, melanoma in around 15, renal cell carcinoma in 9 and head and neck cancer in 9. The monotherapy dose-escalation portion (N of about 50 patients) of the phase I ivuxolimab trial is reported in the paper. Prior anti-PD-1, anti-PD-L1 or anti-CTLA-4 therapy was permitted, and less than 45% of dose-escalation patients had received checkpoint inhibitors. Intravenous ivuxolimab was administered to patients every 2 weeks at six dose levels: 0.01, 0.1, 0.3, 1.5, 3 and 10 mg/kg. A male proportion of around 83% and a mean age of approximately 60 years, ranging from 23 to 79, were recorded for the dose-escalation cohort. Peripheral TCRbeta sequencing was intended to test whether TCR sequence diversity was altered and clonal T-cell expansion was caused by ivuxolimab. On the study overall, not on this receptor specifically: Which antigens the clonally expanded peripheral T cells were specific for was not determined. In the 0.1-3.0 mg/kg groups, partial responders were among the patients with the lowest normalized peripheral clonal expansion, particularly in CD8+ T cells. At doses of 0.1 to 3.0 mg/kg, clonal expansion of both CD4+ and CD8+ blood T cells was observed from baseline to week 6. Low levels of normalized T-cell clonal expansion were also seen in some patients who did not respond. After ivuxolimab, CD8+ T cells had more expanded clones than CD4+ T cells on average.

The trial excluded patients who had a history of autoimmune disease or who were on systemic immunosuppression. Peripheral blood for TCR sequencing was collected from all dose cohorts at baseline, on cycle 4 day 1, and on cycle 7 day 1. The samples were taken from a phase I, first-in-human, multicenter, open-label dose-escalation trial of ivuxolimab. Adults with locally advanced or metastatic head and neck squamous cell, hepatocellular, melanoma or renal cell carcinoma were enrolled in the trial. CD4+ and CD8+ T cells were sorted separately from peripheral blood before TCR sequencing. Genomic DNA was isolated from the sorted cells so that the TCRbeta CDR3 region could be sequenced. The immunoSEQ Assay was used to sequence the TCRbeta CDR3 regions. The immuneACCESS repertoire file appears here via TCRdb, limited to in-frame rearrangements. These files lack a portion of the clones; in checked studies, under half of the deficit traces to unresolved V genes, and the cause of the others is not known. The table for this sample lists roughly 89,000 clones; approximately 86% of them were counted only once. Clones ranked in the top ten supply 6.5% of the sample.

Note on this clone: Its antigen remains unidentified. Per-base quality was not reported, and no clone a single base away is much larger than it.

Spanning cysteine to phenylalanine, the CDR3 consists of 13 amino acids. The retained sequence is limited to the CDR3, 39 bases, with the frame set at the first base. Via the germline V gene, CDR1 is SGHVS and CDR2 FQNEAQ. V is cut by 5 bases and J by 0 bases, and the space between the germline ends is 7 bases. The receptor was isolated from an adult with an advanced solid tumor such as melanoma, head and neck, liver or kidney cancer. Sequencing used CD4+ or CD8+ T cells sorted from blood, obtained in a trial of the OX40 agonist ivuxolimab. The chain employs TRBV7-8 and TRBJ1-1; there is no confident call for the D gene. CDR3 loop: CASSRTLNTEAFF. The nucleotide sequence is TGTGCCAGCAGCCGTACACTGAACACTGAAGCTTTCTTT.